The present T cell receptor (beta chain) was sequenced within a study of beta chain features in type 1 diabetes. Across the whole study: What patients shared with healthy donors was a similar profile of age, gender and cell yields. Sorted cells, roughly 98,000,000 in number, were examined across all samples.

V shed 7 bases and J 6 bases; nucleotides not matched to a gene: 8. The CDR3 is made up of 13 amino acids. Germline-derived CDR1 and CDR2 are SNHLY and FYNNEI. The entirety of the isolated RNA underwent reverse transcription, so expressed TCRB transcripts were sequenced. Repertoires were generated with immunoSEQ multiplex PCR, while TCRdb's copy carries only in-frame clones and drops some. The sample shows around 250,000 clones, about 15% of them seen only once. Study-wide results and caveats: VDJ junctions from type 1 diabetes patients carried fewer insertions and larger deletions. High-TCR-expressing cells could be over-represented by cDNA sequencing. There was a moderate but significant shortening of TCRB CDR3s in all four CD4+ subsets of Type 1 diabetes patients.

Concerning this clone: Antigen specificity is unknown.

The clonotype originates from a young man with type 1 diabetes. V is TRBV2 and J is TRBJ2-7; TRBD1 aligns across 8 bases. Sequencing was carried out using naive CD4+ T cells from blood. CDR3 protein: CASTGQGVGEQYF. Here the CDR3 DNA reads TGTGCCAGCACCGGACAGGGAGTAGGCGAGCAGTACTTC. Supplemented by reference TRBV2 and TRBJ2-7, the full variable domain reads EPEVTQTPSHQVTQMGQEVILRCVPISNHLYFYWYRQILGQKVEFLVSFYNNEISEKSEIFDDQFSVERPDGSNFTLKIRSTKLEDSAMYFCASTGQGVGEQYFGPGTRLTVT.